A single sample is the source of the 24 T cell receptor beta chains below, sequenced in a study of cytomegalovirus exposure and HLA in healthy donors. Amplification used 60 Vbeta primers and 13 Jbeta primers. Clones were sequenced by immunoSEQ multiplex PCR, and TCRdb holds only the in-frame ones, with some missing. The sample includes around 170,000 clones, roughly 87% of them seen just once. The sample comprised PBMCs. The receptor source for this set is a man aged 40-49 years in good health and CMV-seronegative.

CDR3 sequence: CASSLGEYYNEQFF. In nucleotides, the CDR3 is TGTGCCAGCAGCTTGGGAGAATACTACAATGAGCAGTTCTTC. The chain joins TRBV5-5 to TRBJ2-1, with D unresolved. The CDR3 spans 14 residues. Trimming pared 0 bases from V and 3 bases from J, leaving 7 bases between. Looked up from germline, CDR1 is SGHKS and CDR2 is YYEKEE (reference sequence). Supplemented by reference TRBV5-5 and TRBJ2-1, the full variable domain reads DAGVTQSPTHLIKTRGQQVTLRCSPISGHKSVSWYQQVLGQGPQFIFQYYEKEERGRGNFPDRFSARQFPNYSSELNVNALLLGDSALYLCASSLGEYYNEQFFGPGTRLTVL.

About this clone: Germline is not matched at one junction end, which may reflect a read error. This rearrangement joins TRBV5-6 to TRBJ2-7; D is perhaps TRBD2 (7 bases). Per the germline V gene, CDR1 is SGHDT and CDR2 is YYEEEE. The CDR3 contains 13 residues. The CDR3 is CASSLTPGDPGGF. The CDR3 DNA reads TGTGCCAGCAGCTTGACTCCAGGGGATCCGGGGGGCTTC. Filled out from reference TRBV5-6 and TRBJ2-7, the complete variable domain reads DAGVTQSPTHLIKTRGQQVTLRCSPKSGHDTVSWYQQALGQGPQFIFQYYEEEERQRGNFPDRFSGHQFPNYSSELNVNALLLGDSALYLCASSLTPGDPGGFGPGTRLTVT.

The rearrangement links TRBV7-3 to TRBJ2-7; D remains ambiguous. Between the trimmed V and J ends, which lost 2 bases and 3 bases, there was a span of 8 bases. Germline V lookup: CDR1 SGHTA, CDR2 FQGTGA. The CDR3 has 13 amino acids. CDR3 DNA: TGTGCCAGCAGCTTAGGGCTTAACTACGAGCAGTACTTC. Translation gives CASSLGLNYEQYF.

This clone was found a few times. The chain is built from TRBV9 and TRBJ2-5; TRBD2 matches at 8 bases. This CDR3 is built from 14 residues. The V gene end was trimmed by 1 base and the J gene end by 5 bases; junction bases not matched to a gene: 4. The V gene's germline CDR1 is SGDLS and CDR2 YYNGEE. Here the CDR3 reads CASSVSGSSETQYF. The CDR3 DNA reads TGTGCCAGCAGCGTAAGCGGGAGCTCGGAGACCCAGTACTTC.

The chain has TRBV27 and TRBJ2-7, with a possible D match to TRBD1 (6 bases). From germline, CDR1 is MNHEY and CDR2 SMNVEV (reference sequence). The ends were cut back, 3 bases at V and 4 bases at J, with 13 bases in the middle. This CDR3 region has 14 residues. Written as DNA, the CDR3 is TGTGCCAGCAGTTTTTCAACAGGGAAGTACGAGCAGTACTTC. This codes for CASSFSTGKYEQYF.

J is TRBJ1-2 and V is TRBV5-6; 9 bases are a match to TRBD1. V was pared by 4 bases and J by 4 bases, with 2 bases of the junction left unmatched. The CDR3 loop spans 13 amino acids. Germline CDR1 and CDR2: SGHDT and YYEEEE. The CDR3 bases are TGTGCCAGCAGCCGGGACAGGGCCTATGGCTACACCTTC. It translates to CASSRDRAYGYTF.

The V and J genes are TRBV28 and TRBJ2-7; 10 positions match TRBD1. Germline assignment: CDR1 MDHEN and CDR2 SYDVKM. J lost 4 bases, V lost 4 bases, and 10 bases had no gene match. The CDR3 has 16 residues. The CDR3 loop is CASSSPGTGATYEQYF. CDR3 DNA: TGTGCCAGCAGTTCTCCCGGGACAGGGGCTACTTACGAGCAGTACTTC.

The chain has TRBV2 and TRBJ2-1, with TRBD2 matching 7 bases. The J segment lost 7 bases and the V segment lost 8 bases, leaving 11 bases of the junction unmatched. Germline V gene data show CDR1 as SNHLY and CDR2 as FYNNEI. CDR3 length equals 14 residues. In DNA, the CDR3 is TGTGCCAGCCGTGCATCGGCGGGGGAAAATGAGCAGTTCTTC. Its protein is CASRASAGENEQFF. Supplemented by reference TRBV2 and TRBJ2-1, the full variable domain reads EPEVTQTPSHQVTQMGQEVILRCVPISNHLYFYWYRQILGQKVEFLVSFYNNEISEKSEIFDDQFSVERPDGSNFTLKIRSTKLEDSAMYFCASRASAGENEQFFGPGTRLTVL.

CDR3 residues: CASSPSVGSGSDTSYEQYF. The CDR3 nucleotides are TGTGCCAGCTCACCATCGGTTGGTAGCGGGAGTGACACCTCCTACGAGCAGTACTTC. This chain links TRBV18 with TRBJ2-7, with TRBD2 matching over 9 bases. The length of the CDR3 is 19 residues. Germline trimming cut 2 bases from V and 0 bases from J; bases unmatched to any gene: 14. Germline V CDR1 and CDR2: KGHSH, LQKENI.

This sequence joins TRBV29-1 and TRBJ1-5, with D possibly matching TRBD1 (6 bases). V was pared by 4 bases and J by 3 bases, with 13 bases between. From germline, CDR1 is SQVTM and CDR2 ANQGSEA. This CDR3 spans 14 amino acids. CDR3 amino acids: CSVGGTPYNQPQHF. The CDR3 bases are TGCAGCGTTGGAGGGACACCATACAATCAGCCCCAGCATTTT.

V is TRBV14 and J is TRBJ1-4; the D is unclear. The V end lost 0 bases, the J end lost 10 bases, and 15 bases lay between the germline ends. The CDR3 loop spans 15 amino acids. From germline, CDR1 is SGHDN and CDR2 FVKESK. The CDR3 sequence is CASSQDPPGFGKLFF. CDR3 in DNA: TGTGCCAGCAGCCAAGATCCCCCAGGATTCGGAAAACTGTTTTTT.

The chain is built from TRBV2 and TRBJ1-2, with D uncertain. With 1 base removed from V and 8 bases from J, the gap between germline ends came to 8 bases. Germline V gene sequence: CDR1 SNHLY, CDR2 FYNNEI. The CDR3 is 12 residues long. The CDR3: CASSEGPEGYTF. In DNA, the CDR3 is TGTGCCAGCAGTGAAGGTCCCGAGGGCTACACCTTC.

The rearrangement joins TRBV7-6 to TRBJ1-3; 7 bases fit TRBD1. The CDR3 covers 12 residues. CDR1 SGHVS and CDR2 FNYEAQ come from the germline V gene. V lost 10 bases, J lost 6 bases, and 6 bases stayed unmatched. The CDR3 DNA reads as TGTGCCACCGCACAGGGGACAAACACCATATATTTT. Translating gives CATAQGTNTIYF. The complete variable domain, with remaining parts taken from reference TRBV7-6 and TRBJ1-3, reads GAGVSQSPRYKVTKRGQDVALRCDPISGHVSLYWYRQALGQGPEFLTYFNYEAQQDKSGLPNDRFSAERPEGSISTLTIQRTEQRDSAMYRCATAQGTNTIYFGEGSWLTVV.

V and J are TRBV9 and TRBJ2-1; possible D gene TRBD2, 6 bases. The germline CDR1 and CDR2 sequences are SGDLS and YYNGEE. There are 15 residues in the CDR3. Trimming shortened V by 0 bases and J by 6 bases, and 13 bases separated the two germline ends. The CDR3: CASSVGGVSSNEQFF. The CDR3 DNA reads as TGTGCCAGCAGCGTAGGCGGGGTGTCATCCAATGAGCAGTTCTTC.

The chain employs TRBV5-6 and TRBJ1-6; 7 nucleotides align to TRBD1. The CDR3 covers 14 residues. Per the germline V gene, CDR1 is SGHDT and CDR2 is YYEEEE. V lost 4 bases to trimming and J lost 7 bases; unmatched junction nucleotides: 5. CDR3 sequence (DNA): TGTGCCAGCAGCCCGGGCAGGGGGAATTCACCCCTCCACTTT. Translated: CASSPGRGNSPLHF.

The chain couples TRBV25-1 to TRBJ1-2; D not certain. Germline CDR1 reads MGHDK; CDR2 reads SYGVNS. The CDR3 contains 12 residues. Between the trimmed V and J ends, which lost 2 bases and 5 bases, there was a span of 6 bases. The DNA for the CDR3 is TGTGCCAGCAGTGAACACGGGTATGGCTACACCTTC. Its protein is CASSEHGYGYTF.

The chain has TRBV6-1 and TRBJ1-1; D is ambiguous. V was shortened by 7 bases and J by 5 bases, with 20 bases between the two germline ends. This CDR3 is built from 15 residues. CDR1 and CDR2 (germline): MNHNS, SASEGT. CDR3 DNA: TGTGCCAGCACTGGAGGTAGGGTGGTCGGAACTGAAGCTTTCTTT. Protein product: CASTGGRVVGTEAFF.

The rearrangement uses TRBV4-3 and TRBJ1-1; D unresolved. Between the trimmed V and J ends, which lost 0 bases and 0 bases, there was a span of 11 bases. This CDR3 contains 16 residues. In germline, CDR1 is LGHNA, CDR2 YSLEER. Here the CDR3 DNA reads TGCGCCAGCAGCCAAGATGTTAGCCAGATGAACACTGAAGCTTTCTTT. This encodes CASSQDVSQMNTEAFF.

J is TRBJ1-1 and V is TRBV7-8; D gene uncertain. This CDR3 contains 14 residues. Germline loops: CDR1 SGHVS, CDR2 FQNEAQ. The germline V and J ends were trimmed by 1 base and 2 bases, with 8 bases remaining between them. CDR3 bases: TGTGCCAGCAGCTTAGTAAGAGGAAACACTGAAGCTTTCTTT. Translated, it gives CASSLVRGNTEAFF.

In regard to this clone: Other nucleotide sequences in the sample specify the same CDR3. The chain joins TRBV7-8 to TRBJ2-3; no clear D gene. Trimming stripped 2 bases from V and 6 bases from J, with 12 bases between. This CDR3 has 14 amino acids. The germline V gene has CDR1 SGHVS and CDR2 FQNEAQ. For the CDR3, the DNA is TGTGCCAGCAGCTTATCATCAGGTACCGATACGCAGTATTTT. Encoded protein: CASSLSSGTDTQYF.

The chain couples TRBV28 to TRBJ2-2; 7 positions match TRBD2. The trim removed 7 bases at V and 1 base at J, leaving 6 bases unmatched. The length of the CDR3 is 15 residues. Per the germline V gene, CDR1 is MDHEN and CDR2 is SYDVKM. CDR3 nucleotides: TGTGCCAGCACGGCCAGCGGGGAGAACACCGGGGAGCTGTTTTTT. Translation gives CASTASGENTGELFF.

The chain couples TRBV15 to TRBJ1-6; 7 bases match TRBD1. Germline CDR1 LNHNV, CDR2 YYDKDF (reference sequence). This CDR3 contains 17 residues. V was pared by 1 base and J by 4 bases, with 7 bases of the junction left unmatched. The CDR3 spells CATSRVAAGGYNSPLHF. CDR3 sequence (DNA): TGTGCCACCAGCAGAGTAGCGGCAGGGGGGTATAATTCACCCCTCCACTTT. Variable domain in full (rest from reference TRBV15 and TRBJ1-6): DAMVIQNPRYQVTQFGKPVTLSCSQTLNHNVMYWYQQKSSQAPKLLFHYYDKDFNNEADTPDNFQSRRPNTSFCFLDIRSPGLGDTAMYLCATSRVAAGGYNSPLHFGNGTRLTVT.

This chain links TRBV28 with TRBJ2-7, with a tentative D call TRBD2 (7 bases). Trimming took 10 bases from V and 0 from J, leaving 19 bases between them. CDR1 MDHEN and CDR2 SYDVKM come from the germline V gene. The length of the CDR3 is 15 residues. The CDR3 coding sequence is TGTGCCATCACTGGGGGGGCCGCGGGCTCCTACGAGCAGTACTTC. This translates into CAITGGAAGSYEQYF. Together with reference TRBV28 and TRBJ2-7, the CDR3 gives the full variable domain: DVKVTQSSRYLVKRTGEKVFLECVQDMDHENMFWYRQDPGLGLRLIYFSYDVKMKEKGDIPEGYSVSREKKERFSLILESASTNQTSMYLCAITGGAAGSYEQYFGPGTRLTVT.

The chain joins TRBV20-1 to TRBJ2-3, with D possibly matching TRBD2 (5 bases). The CDR3 runs 11 residues. Per the germline V gene, CDR1 is DFQATT and CDR2 is SNEGSKA (reference sequence). Trimming left V 6 bases short and J 5 bases short, with 9 bases between. The CDR3 here is CSAYSGDTQYF. CDR3 sequence (DNA): TGCAGTGCCTACAGCGGAGATACGCAGTATTTT.